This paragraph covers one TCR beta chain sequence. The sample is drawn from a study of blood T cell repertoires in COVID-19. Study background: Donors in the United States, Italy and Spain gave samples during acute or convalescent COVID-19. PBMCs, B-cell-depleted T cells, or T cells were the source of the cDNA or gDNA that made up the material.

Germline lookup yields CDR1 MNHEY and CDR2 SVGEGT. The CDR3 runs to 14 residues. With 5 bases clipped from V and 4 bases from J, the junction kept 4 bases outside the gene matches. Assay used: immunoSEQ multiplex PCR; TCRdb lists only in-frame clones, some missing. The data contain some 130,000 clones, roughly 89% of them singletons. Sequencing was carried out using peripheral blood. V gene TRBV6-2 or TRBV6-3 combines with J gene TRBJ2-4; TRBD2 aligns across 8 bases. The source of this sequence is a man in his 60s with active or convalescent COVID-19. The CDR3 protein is CASSRGGTKNIQYF. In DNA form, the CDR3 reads TGTGCCAGCAGTCGCGGGGGGACAAAAAACATTCAGTACTTC.